This T cell receptor (beta chain) appears in the sequencing data of a study of cytomegalovirus exposure and HLA in healthy donors. Trimming took off 0 bases at V and 8 bases at J, with 26 bases between the two ends. From germline, CDR1 is LGHNA and CDR2 YSLEER. The CDR3 runs to 19 residues. About this clone itself: As yet, its antigen is unknown.

Study outcomes and limitations: Analysis was performed later, and it showed HLA-associated TCR beta chains to be more clonally expanded than equally common others. Most TCR beta V segments were productive about 90% or about 30% of the time in an earlier analysis. It was confirmed in vitro that a few of the CMV-associated chains were specific for CMV antigens. Presence/absence analyses supposed approximately even sequencing depth among donors.

Primers included in the PCR were 60 Vbeta and 13 Jbeta primers. TCRdb's copy holds only in-frame clones and misses some; the assay was immunoSEQ multiplex PCR. The sample has about 190,000 clones, roughly 80% seen once. Material for sequencing was PBMCs. This TCR was recovered from a woman between 18 and 29 years old in good health and CMV-seronegative. This chain uses TRBV4-3 with TRBJ2-1; D is uncertain. CDR3 coding DNA: TGCGCCAGCAGCCAAGATCTCCTACCGACAACCCTTCTGGGCGATGAGCAGTTCTTC. Amino acid sequence: CASSQDLLPTTLLGDEQFF.